The clone carrying this T cell receptor (beta chain) was observed a handful of times. At one end the junction does not follow the germline gene, possibly because of a read error. In germline, CDR1 is DFQATT, CDR2 SNEGSKA (reference sequence). This CDR3 is 15 amino acids long. The data originate from a study of CDR3 diversity in severe acne. TCRdb reprocessed the PCR reads via MiXCR and lists one record per CDR3 protein. The repertoire holds more than 80,000 distinct CDR3 sequences, with 49% as singletons. The chain employs TRBV20-1 and TRBJ2-2; D may be TRBD1 (5 bases). Sequences were obtained from blood. The sequence derives from a male donor with severe acne vulgaris. The CDR3 nucleotides are TGCGGTGCTGACCCCCAGACAGAGAACACCGGGGAGCTGTTTTTT. Protein sequence: CGADPQTENTGELFF.